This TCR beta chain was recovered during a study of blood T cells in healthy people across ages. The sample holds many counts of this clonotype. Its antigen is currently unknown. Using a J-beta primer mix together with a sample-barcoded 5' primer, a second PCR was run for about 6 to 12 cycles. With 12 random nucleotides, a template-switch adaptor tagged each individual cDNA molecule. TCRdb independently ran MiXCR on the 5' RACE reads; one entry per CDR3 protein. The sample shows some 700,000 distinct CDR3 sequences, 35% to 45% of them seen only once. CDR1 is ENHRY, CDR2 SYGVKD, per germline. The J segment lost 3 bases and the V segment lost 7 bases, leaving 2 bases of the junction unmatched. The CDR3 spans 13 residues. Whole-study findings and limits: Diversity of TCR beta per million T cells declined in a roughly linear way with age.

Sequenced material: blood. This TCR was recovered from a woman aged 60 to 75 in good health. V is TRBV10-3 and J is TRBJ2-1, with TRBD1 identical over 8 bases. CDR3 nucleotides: TGTGCCATCACACAGGGGGACTACAATGAGCAGTTCTTC. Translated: CAITQGDYNEQFF.